Shown below are 12 T cell receptor beta chains from a single sample sequenced in a study of blood T cell repertoires in COVID-19. Generated by immunoSEQ multiplex PCR, the TCRdb table keeps only in-frame clones and is missing some. The sample lists around 200,000 clones; nearly 90% were seen once. Sequencing was performed on peripheral blood. The receptors were gathered from a woman aged 18-29 years who had recovered from COVID-19.

V usage is TRBV5-6 and J usage is TRBJ1-6; 8 bases map to TRBD1. The germline gives CDR1 SGHDT, CDR2 YYEEEE. CDR3 length: 15 residues. Trimming cost V 5 bases and J 14 bases; bases outside gene matches: 15. The CDR3 is CASSTVRQGRFTLHF. CDR3 bases: TGTGCCAGCAGTACGGTCCGACAGGGGCGTTTTACCCTCCACTTT.

The chain couples TRBV6-5 to TRBJ2-1; 9 nucleotides align to TRBD2. V gave up 7 bases and J gave up 4 bases; unmatched junction bases: 5. CDR1 is MNHEY and CDR2 is SVGAGI in the germline V gene. This CDR3 contains 14 residues. This chain's CDR3 is CASILAGIYNEQFF. CDR3 bases: TGTGCCAGCATCCTAGCGGGGATTTACAATGAGCAGTTCTTC.

V is TRBV10-3 and J is TRBJ2-3, with 10 bases matching TRBD1. This CDR3 has 17 amino acids. V was clipped by 3 bases and J by 0 bases; unmatched bases: 6. In germline, CDR1 is ENHRY, CDR2 SYGVKD. DNA for the CDR3: TGTGCCATCAGTGACCCTAAGACAGGGGGCAGCACAGATACGCAGTATTTT. Translation gives CAISDPKTGGSTDTQYF.

The rearrangement joins TRBV10-3 to TRBJ1-1; D unresolved. CDR1 ENHRY and CDR2 SYGVKD come from the germline V gene. This CDR3 is built from 12 residues. Trimming removed 4 bases from V and 1 base from J, with 4 bases in between. The CDR3 is CAISGGNTEAFF. The CDR3 nucleotides are TGTGCCATCAGTGGAGGGAACACTGAAGCTTTCTTT.

A remark on this clone: A much larger clone differs from this one at a single base, so this may be a read error. The rearrangement joins TRBV11-1 to TRBJ1-5, with TRBD1 matching over 7 bases. The germline gives CDR1 SGHAT, CDR2 FQDESV (reference sequence). V gave up 5 bases and J gave up 4 bases; unmatched junction bases: 2. The CDR3 consists of 13 residues. The CDR3 is CASSRDRNQPQHF. In DNA form, the CDR3 reads TGTGCCAGCAGCCGGGACAGAAATCAGCCCCAGCATTTT.

This chain connects TRBV11-2 to TRBJ1-4; D not certain. CDR1 and CDR2 (germline): SGHAT, FQNNGV. There are 15 residues in the CDR3. V was clipped by 5 bases and J by 7 bases, with 17 bases between them. The CDR3 here is CASSPERANGEKLFF. The DNA of the CDR3 is TGTGCCAGCAGCCCAGAGAGAGCGAACGGTGAAAAACTGTTTTTT.

The J gene is TRBJ1-2, the V gene TRBV18; 7 bases align to TRBD1. The CDR3 length is 17 residues. CDR1 and CDR2 (germline): KGHSH, LQKENI. After removal of 1 base from V and 1 base from J, the junction contained 9 bases not matched to a gene. Here the CDR3 reads CASSPLIGTAINYGYTF. Written as DNA, the CDR3 is TGTGCCAGCTCACCACTAATAGGGACAGCTATTAACTATGGCTACACCTTC.

The chain couples TRBV9 to TRBJ2-1; 10 bases match TRBD2. The CDR3 runs 15 residues. V trimming: 6 bases; J trimming: 5 bases; junction bases outside the gene matches: 8. Germline-derived CDR1 and CDR2 are SGDLS and YYNGEE. CDR3 sequence: CASNPAGGPHNEQFF. The CDR3 region has the DNA TGTGCCAGCAACCCAGCGGGAGGGCCACACAATGAGCAGTTCTTC.

The chain carries TRBV6-2 or TRBV6-3 and TRBJ2-3; 12 positions match TRBD2. The junction had 7 bases not matched to a gene; V was cut back by 4 bases and J by 5 bases. This CDR3 is 16 amino acids long. Looked up from germline, CDR1 is MNHEY and CDR2 is SVGEGT. The CDR3: CASSLPSGRAQDTQYF. The CDR3 DNA reads TGTGCCAGCAGTTTACCTAGCGGGAGGGCCCAAGATACGCAGTATTTT.

The rearrangement joins TRBV5-1 to TRBJ2-5; 7 bases align to TRBD1. This CDR3 region has 14 residues. CDR1 is SGHRS and CDR2 is YFSETQ in the germline V gene. Losses at the gene ends were 3 bases for V and 3 bases for J; bases not matched to a gene: 5. The DNA of the CDR3 is TGCGCCAGCAGCTCGGGGACAGATAAAGAGACCCAGTACTTC. Protein product: CASSSGTDKETQYF.

The rearrangement joins TRBV15 to TRBJ2-1, with unresolved D. Germline V CDR1 and CDR2: LNHNV, YYDKDF (reference sequence). This CDR3 contains 15 residues. V was trimmed by 5 bases and J by 3 bases, leaving 14 bases between them. The CDR3 region has the DNA TGTGCCACCAGCGGATCGAGGAGTCGCTACAATGAGCAGTTCTTC. This codes for CATSGSRSRYNEQFF.

The chain is built from TRBV7-2 and TRBJ2-7, with TRBD2 as a possible D gene (6 bases). Germline loops: CDR1 SGHTA, CDR2 FQGNSA. Deletions cut 5 bases from V and 2 bases from J, with 10 bases between. This CDR3 region has 13 residues. The CDR3 DNA sequence: TGTGCCAGCAGCCCCAGACTAGCCTACGAGCAGTACTTC. Protein product: CASSPRLAYEQYF.